Following are 19 T cell receptor beta chains from one sample sequenced in a study of CD8 T cells in ankylosing spondylitis. Each CDR3 protein is one row after TCRdb ran MiXCR on the 5' RACE reads. The sample lists 200,000 to 300,000 distinct CDR3 sequences, around 32% occurring once. The sequencing sample was made of blood, either unsorted or a sorted T cell fraction (not recorded which). These TCRs come from a male donor with ankylosing spondylitis or in good health (not recorded which).

V and J are TRBV7-6 and TRBJ2-2, with TRBD1 matching 9 bases. Per germline, CDR1 SGHVS and CDR2 FNYEAQ. The CDR3 has 15 amino acids. After removal of 5 bases from V and 7 bases from J, the junction contained 8 bases not matched to a gene. The CDR3 coding sequence is TGTGCCAGCAGCCACCCGGGACAGGGCGGCGGGGAGCTGTTTTTT. This encodes CASSHPGQGGGELFF.

V usage is TRBV2 and J usage is TRBJ1-1, with D hard to call. The CDR3 runs 12 residues. Trimming took off 4 bases at V and 6 bases at J, with 9 bases between the two ends. Germline loops: CDR1 SNHLY, CDR2 FYNNEI. The CDR3 here is CASSVGKPEAFF. CDR3 sequence (DNA): TGTGCCAGCAGTGTTGGAAAGCCTGAAGCTTTCTTT.

This clonotype was found a few times. The chain combines TRBV5-5 with TRBJ2-7; no clear D. Looked up from germline, CDR1 is SGHKS and CDR2 is YYEKEE (reference sequence). CDR3 size: 17 residues. Trimming took off 4 bases at V and 7 bases at J, with 27 bases between the two ends. CDR3 DNA: TGTGCCAGCAGCCCCCACGGGCCGAAAGAGTCCTACGGGGAGCAGTACTTC. Its translation is CASSPHGPKESYGEQYF. The full variable domain, completed using reference TRBV5-5 and TRBJ2-7, is DAGVTQSPTHLIKTRGQQVTLRCSPISGHKSVSWYQQVLGQGPQFIFQYYEKEERGRGNFPDRFSARQFPNYSSELNVNALLLGDSALYLCASSPHGPKESYGEQYFGPGTRLTVT.

This clonotype was found a few times. The chain joins TRBV7-2 to TRBJ1-2; D call uncertain. The ends were cut back, 2 bases at V and 6 bases at J, with 10 bases in the middle. The length of the CDR3 is 13 residues. Looked up from germline, CDR1 is SGHTA and CDR2 is FQGNSA. The CDR3 bases are TGTGCCAGCAGCTTAATGGGGTTGGATGGCTACACCTTC. This codes for CASSLMGLDGYTF. The full variable domain, in which reference TRBV7-2 and TRBJ1-2 provide the parts outside the CDR3, is GAGVSQSPSNKVTEKGKDVELRCDPISGHTALYWYRQSLGQGLEFLIYFQGNSAPDKSGLPSDRFSAERTGGSVSTLTIQRTQQEDSAVYLCASSLMGLDGYTFGSGTRLTVV.

This sequence joins TRBV11-2 and TRBJ2-1; D tentatively fits TRBD1 or TRBD2 (5 bases each). Trimming stripped 1 base from V and 7 bases from J, with 17 bases between. CDR1 is SGHAT, CDR2 FQNNGV, per germline. The CDR3 loop spans 16 amino acids. This CDR3 reads CASSLGRLPQGNEQFF. For the CDR3, the DNA is TGTGCCAGCAGCTTAGGGCGACTACCTCAGGGAAATGAGCAGTTCTTC.

This clonotype was counted once. The V gene is TRBV10-2, the J gene TRBJ1-5; 7 bases fit TRBD1. V lost 3 bases and J lost 2; bases outside the gene matches: 4. The CDR3 totals 15 residues. From germline, CDR1 is WSHSY and CDR2 SAAADI. The CDR3 is CASSDRQGGNQPQHF. The DNA of the CDR3 is TGCGCCAGCAGTGACAGGCAGGGGGGCAATCAGCCCCAGCATTTT.

This clonotype was seen a few times. The chain carries TRBV7-2 and TRBJ1-3; 7 bases line up with TRBD1. CDR1 and CDR2 (germline): SGHTA, FQGNSA. The CDR3 runs to 15 residues. Unmatched junction bases numbered 6, after V lost 3 bases and J lost 4 bases. CDR3 sequence (DNA): TGTGCCAGCAGCTTTCGGGACAGTCCCGGAAACACCATATATTTT. Its protein product is CASSFRDSPGNTIYF.

The chain recombines TRBV20-1 with TRBJ2-7, with 12 bases that match TRBD2. CDR1 DFQATT and CDR2 SNEGSKA come from the germline V gene (reference sequence). The CDR3 is made up of 14 amino acids. V was pared by 3 bases and J by 9 bases, with 9 bases of the junction left unmatched. This CDR3 is CSARNPSGGGAQYF. The CDR3 DNA follows: TGCAGTGCTAGGAACCCTAGCGGGGGGGGCGCGCAGTACTTC.

J is TRBJ2-5 and V is TRBV7-2; D gene uncertain. Germline-derived CDR1 and CDR2 are SGHTA and FQGNSA. The CDR3 is 13 amino acids. V was cut by 7 bases and J by 4 bases, with 13 bases left in between. The CDR3 DNA reads TGTGCCAGCACCCTAAGGGTAGGAGAGACCCAGTACTTC. It specifies CASTLRVGETQYF.

This chain joins TRBV7-2 and TRBJ2-1; 13 bases align to TRBD2. The CDR3 runs to 15 residues. The junction had 6 bases not matched to a gene; V was cut back by 0 bases and J by 13 bases. Per germline, CDR1 SGHTA and CDR2 FQGNSA. As DNA, the CDR3 is TGTGCCAGCAGCTTAGCCCGACTAGCGGGGGGCCACCAGTTCTTC. Protein: CASSLARLAGGHQFF.

V gene TRBV6-1 combines with J gene TRBJ2-2; 7 nucleotides match TRBD2. Germline CDR1 and CDR2: MNHNS and SASEGT. This CDR3 is built from 13 residues. V trimming: 10 bases; J trimming: 4 bases; junction bases outside the gene matches: 6. CDR3 sequence: CATWGGTTGELFF. The CDR3 DNA follows: TGTGCCACGTGGGGGGGGACCACCGGGGAGCTGTTTTTT.

J is TRBJ2-3 and V is TRBV15; TRBD2 matches 7 bases. Trimming removed 4 bases from V and 6 bases from J; junction bases left unmatched: 1. Per germline, CDR1 LNHNV and CDR2 YYDKDF (reference sequence). The CDR3 has 12 amino acids. This chain's CDR3 is CATSMGGDTQYF. DNA of the CDR3: TGTGCCACCAGCATGGGGGGGGATACGCAGTATTTT.

This clonotype was counted only a few times. V and J are TRBV4-2 and TRBJ2-7; D is undetermined. The germline V gene has CDR1 LGHNA and CDR2 YNFKEQ. V dropped 1 base and J dropped 6 bases, with 19 bases sitting between them. The CDR3 contains 16 residues. In DNA, the CDR3 is TGTGCCAGCAGCCAAGTACAAGACTTGGTCATCCCCGAGCAGTACTTC. Its protein is CASSQVQDLVIPEQYF.

The chain joins TRBV12-3 or TRBV12-4 to TRBJ1-4, with 7 bases identical to TRBD1. This CDR3 has 14 amino acids. The J segment lost 0 bases and the V segment lost 6 bases, leaving 1 base of the junction unmatched. The CDR3 reads CASRGTATNEKLFF. The DNA of the CDR3 is TGTGCCAGCAGGGGGACAGCAACTAATGAAAAACTGTTTTTT.

The genes are TRBV12-3 or TRBV12-4 and TRBJ1-1; perhaps TRBD1 as D (5 bases). Trimming took off 4 bases at V and 6 bases at J, with 18 bases between the two ends. The CDR3 has 15 residues. CDR3 coding DNA: TGTGCCAGCAGTTCCCAGGGACTTCCCCCTTCTGAAGCTTTCTTT. It codes for CASSSQGLPPSEAFF.

This clonotype was seen a few times. V usage is TRBV27 and J usage is TRBJ1-1; 11 nucleotides line up with TRBD1. The germline CDR1 and CDR2 sequences are MNHEY and SMNVEV (reference sequence). CDR3 size: 14 residues. The V and J ends lost 6 bases and 3 bases, in that order; junction bases with no gene match: 3. CDR3 nucleotides: TGTGCCAGCAGACCGGGACAGGGGGACACTGAAGCTTTCTTT. Protein: CASRPGQGDTEAFF.

This clonotype appeared a few times. The CDR3 nucleotides are TGTGCCAGCAGCCCCGTTAGCACAGATACGCAGTATTTT. It translates to CASSPVSTDTQYF. V usage is TRBV12-3 or TRBV12-4 and J usage is TRBJ2-3; unclear D gene. Trimming shortened V by 6 bases and J by 0 bases, and 7 bases separated the two germline ends. The CDR3 contains 13 residues.

This sequence joins TRBV15 and TRBJ2-7, with TRBD1 identical over 8 bases. CDR1 is LNHNV and CDR2 is YYDKDF in the germline V gene (reference sequence). This CDR3 is built from 15 residues. J lost 5 bases, V lost 0 bases, and 6 bases had no gene match. The DNA of the CDR3 is TGTGCCACCAGCAGAGATCACAGGGGGGATAACGAGCAGTACTTC. It encodes CATSRDHRGDNEQYF.

V gene TRBV12-3 or TRBV12-4 combines with J gene TRBJ2-6; D is unresolved. Trimming pared 6 bases from V and 0 bases from J, leaving 9 bases between. The CDR3 has 15 residues. CDR3 bases: TGTGCCAGCAGCTCCTGGGTCTCTGGGGCCAACGTCCTGACTTTC. Translating gives CASSSWVSGANVLTF.